The 29 T cell receptor beta chains reported below all come from one sample, sequenced in a study of Ad26.COV2.S vaccination and SARS-CoV-2 variants. The protocol was immunoSEQ multiplex PCR, while the TCRdb copy is restricted to in-frame clones and leaves out a portion. The data show around 300,000 clones, around 89% seen once. Treatment defined: roughly 20 received Ad26.COV2.S at low or high dose, single or two shots; 5 received placebo; per-sample allocation not given. The investigators took samples on day 63 after the first vaccine or placebo injection. Here the sequenced sample was peripheral blood, taken in a trial of Ad26.COV2.S vaccine versus placebo. The receptors here all came from a person between 18 and 59 years old who received the Ad26.COV2.S COVID-19 vaccine or a placebo.

The chain couples TRBV6-2 or TRBV6-3 to TRBJ1-3, with D uncertain. CDR3 length: 13 amino acids. Germline V gene sequence: CDR1 MNHEY, CDR2 SVGEGT. V lost 6 bases to trimming and J lost 0 bases, with 6 bases between them. The CDR3 here is CASSQSSGNTIYF. In nucleotides, the CDR3 is TGTGCCAGCAGCCAGAGCTCTGGAAACACCATATATTTT.

The CDR3 spells CATEGSVGTGELFF. The CDR3 bases are TGTGCCACCGAGGGAAGCGTGGGCACCGGGGAGCTGTTTTTT. The chain recombines TRBV11-1 with TRBJ2-2; perhaps TRBD2 as D (5 bases). V lost 10 bases, J lost 4 bases, and 16 bases lay in between. Germline loops: CDR1 SGHAT, CDR2 FQDESV (reference sequence). The CDR3 consists of 14 residues.

This clone was counted a single time. The genes are TRBV29-1 and TRBJ1-2; D is perhaps TRBD1 (5 bases). Between the trimmed V and J ends, which lost 4 bases and 2 bases, there was a span of 8 bases. Germline V gene lookup returns CDR1 SQVTM and CDR2 ANQGSEA. This CDR3 is 12 amino acids long. The CDR3 here is CSVGKGNYGYTF. The CDR3 DNA follows: TGCAGCGTTGGGAAGGGGAACTATGGCTACACCTTC.

Only one count was recorded for this clone. V and J are TRBV5-6 and TRBJ2-1; TRBD2 might be the D (5 bases). Trimming left V 4 bases short and J 0 bases short, with 23 bases between. CDR1 and CDR2 (germline): SGHDT, YYEEEE. This CDR3 is 19 amino acids long. The CDR3 protein is CASSPSGWVRSHSYNEQFF. The CDR3 nucleotides read TGTGCCAGCAGCCCCTCGGGATGGGTGAGATCCCACTCCTACAATGAGCAGTTCTTC.

The chain uses TRBV3-1 (or the pseudogene TRBV3-2) and TRBJ1-6; D gene uncertain. This CDR3 is built from 19 residues. Germline CDR1 LGHDT, CDR2 YNNKEL (reference sequence). V was clipped by 5 bases and J by 3 bases, with 23 bases between them. Written as DNA, the CDR3 is TGTGCCAGCAGCATAAGCGTCCTGGAGGGTCCCTACTATAATTCACCCCTCCACTTT. Amino acid sequence: CASSISVLEGPYYNSPLHF.

Notes on this clone: The same CDR3 is also encoded by other DNA sequences in this sample. This sequence joins TRBV24-1 and TRBJ2-7; D not resolved. V lost 3 bases and J lost 4, with 6 bases in between. Per germline, CDR1 KGHDR and CDR2 SFDVKD. The CDR3 extends over 12 amino acids. The CDR3 DNA reads as TGTGCCACCAGTGATGGGAATTACGAGCAGTACTTC. As protein: CATSDGNYEQYF.

V gene TRBV3-1 (or the pseudogene TRBV3-2) combines with J gene TRBJ1-2, with D possibly being TRBD1 (5 bases). This CDR3 is 14 amino acids long. The germline V gene encodes CDR1 LGHDT and CDR2 YNNKEL (reference sequence). Trimming stripped 4 bases from V and 7 bases from J, with 16 bases between. The CDR3 loop is CASSPPEGSPGYTF. In nucleotides, the CDR3 is TGTGCCAGCAGCCCTCCGGAGGGGAGTCCTGGCTACACCTTC.

The V call is TRBV29-1, the J call TRBJ2-7; D is undetermined. Trimming left V 4 bases short and J 1 base short, with 5 bases between. The CDR3 spans 11 residues. The V gene's germline CDR1 is SQVTM and CDR2 ANQGSEA. The DNA of the CDR3 is TGCAGCGTTGCCAGATCCTACGAGCAGTACTTC. Encoded protein: CSVARSYEQYF.

The chain uses TRBV19 and TRBJ1-2, with D perhaps matching TRBD1 (6 bases). V lost 10 bases and J 1 base, leaving 13 bases between the germline ends. This CDR3 has 13 amino acids. The germline CDR1 and CDR2 sequences are LNHDA and SQIVND (reference sequence). The CDR3 spells CATGTGINYGYTF. In nucleotides, the CDR3 is TGTGCCACCGGAACAGGGATTAACTATGGCTACACCTTC. Based on the CDR3 plus reference TRBV19 and TRBJ1-2, the full variable domain is DGGITQSPKYLFRKEGQNVTLSCEQNLNHDAMYWYRQDPGQGLRLIYYSQIVNDFQKGDIAEGYSVSREKKESFPLTVTSAQKNPTAFYLCATGTGINYGYTFGSGTRLTVV.

The chain couples TRBV19 to TRBJ1-1; the D is unclear. CDR3 size: 11 residues. Per germline, CDR1 LNHDA and CDR2 SQIVND (reference sequence). V was pared by 4 bases and J by 8 bases, with 8 bases between. The chain's CDR3 is CASSKGREAFF. Written as DNA, the CDR3 is TGTGCCAGTAGTAAGGGCAGAGAAGCTTTCTTT.

The rearrangement joins TRBV28 to TRBJ2-7; D not resolved. The CDR3 covers 14 residues. Germline lookup yields CDR1 MDHEN and CDR2 SYDVKM. The germline V and J ends were trimmed by 6 bases and 0 bases, with 12 bases remaining between them. CDR3 region: CASRVNPTSYEQYF. In DNA form, the CDR3 reads TGTGCCAGCAGGGTCAACCCCACCTCCTACGAGCAGTACTTC.

To note about this clone: The sample has other DNA sequences that encode this CDR3 too. This chain uses TRBV7-2 with TRBJ2-5; the D gene could be TRBD1 or TRBD2 (5 bases each). This CDR3 is built from 14 residues. CDR1 is SGHTA and CDR2 is FQGNSA in the germline V gene. V gave up 1 base and J gave up 2 bases, with 8 bases separating them. DNA for the CDR3: TGTGCCAGCAGCTTAGGGGGACCTCAAGAGACCCAGTACTTC. It specifies CASSLGGPQETQYF.

The J gene is TRBJ2-2, the V gene TRBV7-9; D is uncertain. The length of the CDR3 is 13 residues. V lost 5 bases and J 0 bases, leaving 4 bases between the germline ends. Per the germline V gene, CDR1 is SEHNR and CDR2 is FQNEAQ (reference sequence). DNA for the CDR3: TGTGCCAGCAGCACCACGAACACCGGGGAGCTGTTTTTT. As protein: CASSTTNTGELFF.

The V call is TRBV28, the J call TRBJ2-3; D may be TRBD2 (6 bases). Germline V gene sequence: CDR1 MDHEN, CDR2 SYDVKM. V was shortened by 3 bases and J by 5 bases, with 12 bases between the two germline ends. CDR3 size: 14 residues. CDR3 loop: CASSFSGRGDTQYF. The DNA of the CDR3 is TGTGCCAGCAGTTTTAGCGGACGGGGAGATACGCAGTATTTT.

This rearrangement joins TRBV7-2 to TRBJ2-1; 8 bases match TRBD1. The CDR3 is made up of 12 amino acids. The V and J ends lost 5 bases and 8 bases, in that order; junction bases with no gene match: 2. Per the germline V gene, CDR1 is SGHTA and CDR2 is FQGNSA. The CDR3 here is CASSPTGDEQFF. The CDR3 coding sequence is TGTGCCAGCAGCCCGACAGGGGATGAGCAGTTCTTC.

J is TRBJ2-3 and V is TRBV4-1; D uncertain. The germline gives CDR1 MGHRA, CDR2 YSYEKL. Trimming took off 0 bases at V and 5 bases at J, with 15 bases between the two ends. The CDR3 has 16 amino acids. The DNA of the CDR3 is TGCGCCAGCAGCCAAGATAAACACCACCTCGTAGATACGCAGTATTTT. It encodes CASSQDKHHLVDTQYF.

This chain uses TRBV12-3 or TRBV12-4 with TRBJ2-1; D unresolved. CDR3 length: 13 amino acids. V lost 3 bases and J lost 5, with 8 bases in between. The CDR3 DNA reads as TGTGCCAGCAGTTTTAGGAGCCACAATGAGCAGTTCTTC. It encodes CASSFRSHNEQFF.

CDR3 region: CASRARTVDTQYF. In DNA, the CDR3 is TGTGCCAGTAGAGCCCGAACGGTGGATACGCAGTATTTT. The chain carries TRBV19 and TRBJ2-3; D call uncertain. This CDR3 contains 13 residues. Trimming stripped 6 bases from V and 6 bases from J, with 13 bases between. Germline values: CDR1 LNHDA, CDR2 SQIVND (reference sequence). The full variable domain, in which reference TRBV19 and TRBJ2-3 provide the parts outside the CDR3, is DGGITQSPKYLFRKEGQNVTLSCEQNLNHDAMYWYRQDPGQGLRLIYYSQIVNDFQKGDIAEGYSVSREKKESFPLTVTSAQKNPTAFYLCASRARTVDTQYFGPGTRLTVL.

This clone was seen a few times. The rearrangement joins TRBV15 to TRBJ1-5; no reliable D call. Germline CDR1 is LNHNV and CDR2 is YYDKDF (reference sequence). Trimming took 5 bases from V and 7 from J, leaving 9 bases between them. This CDR3 spans 12 amino acids. The CDR3: CATSALGQPQHF. The CDR3 coding sequence is TGTGCCACCAGCGCCCTCGGGCAGCCCCAGCATTTT. Full variable domain (missing parts from reference TRBV15 and TRBJ1-5): DAMVIQNPRYQVTQFGKPVTLSCSQTLNHNVMYWYQQKSSQAPKLLFHYYDKDFNNEADTPDNFQSRRPNTSFCFLDIRSPGLGDTAMYLCATSALGQPQHFGDGTRLSIL.

The genes are TRBV28 and TRBJ2-7; 8 bases line up with TRBD1. This CDR3 contains 12 residues. Germline loops: CDR1 MDHEN, CDR2 SYDVKM. J gave up 1 base and V 9 bases, and 2 bases lay outside the gene matches. CDR3 amino acids: CARRDRSYEQYF. The CDR3 DNA reads TGTGCCAGAAGGGACAGGTCCTACGAGCAGTACTTC.

The chain carries TRBV13 and TRBJ1-1; 7 bases line up with TRBD1. From germline, CDR1 is PRHDT and CDR2 FYEKMQ (reference sequence). The junction had 5 bases not matched to a gene; V was cut back by 4 bases and J by 3 bases. The CDR3 runs to 14 residues. CDR3 region: CASSSRDRDTEAFF. The CDR3 coding sequence is TGTGCCAGCAGCTCTCGGGACAGAGACACTGAAGCTTTCTTT.

CDR3: CASSIEFGWGSGTEAFF. Here the CDR3 DNA reads TGTGCCAGTAGTATAGAGTTCGGTTGGGGAAGTGGGACTGAAGCTTTCTTT. The chain recombines TRBV19 with TRBJ1-1; D is unclear. Germline V gene data show CDR1 as LNHDA and CDR2 as SQIVND (reference sequence). CDR3 size: 17 residues. V lost 0 bases and J 5 bases, leaving 19 bases between the germline ends.

The genes are TRBV11-1 and TRBJ2-7; 8 bases are a match to TRBD2. V lost 3 bases to trimming and J lost 2 bases; unmatched junction nucleotides: 6. Germline V gives CDR1 SGHAT, CDR2 FQDESV (reference sequence). The CDR3 extends over 15 amino acids. In DNA, the CDR3 is TGTGCCAGCAGCTTTGAGACTAGCGCAGCCTACGAGCAGTACTTC. It codes for CASSFETSAAYEQYF.

The chain joins TRBV2 to TRBJ1-3; D gene ambiguous. The germline gives CDR1 SNHLY, CDR2 FYNNEI. Trimming stripped 0 bases from V and 3 bases from J, with 9 bases between. The CDR3 loop spans 15 amino acids. This chain's CDR3 is CASSEAQGYGNTIYF. CDR3 coding DNA: TGTGCCAGCAGTGAAGCGCAAGGGTATGGAAACACCATATATTTT.

This sequence joins TRBV19 and TRBJ1-2; 12 bases match TRBD1. The CDR3 covers 15 residues. Germline assignment: CDR1 LNHDA and CDR2 SQIVND (reference sequence). V lost 10 bases and J lost 4; bases outside the gene matches: 10. The chain's CDR3 is CATRDRGPWIYGYTF. The CDR3 DNA sequence: TGTGCCACCCGGGACAGGGGGCCATGGATCTATGGCTACACCTTC.

This sequence joins TRBV10-2 and TRBJ2-1, with 10 bases matching TRBD1. Germline CDR1 WSHSY, CDR2 SAAADI. V shed 2 bases, J shed 4 bases, and the junction held 5 bases outside the gene matches. The CDR3 runs 16 residues. CDR3 coding DNA: TGCGCCAGCAGTGAGCCAGGACAGGGGGGGTACAATGAGCAGTTCTTC. It encodes CASSEPGQGGYNEQFF.

This clone was observed once. The gene calls are TRBV19 and TRBJ1-6; D is undetermined. Trimming cost V 4 bases and J 0 bases, with 7 bases left between them. CDR1 is LNHDA and CDR2 is SQIVND in the germline V gene (reference sequence). The CDR3 runs 15 residues. The CDR3 region has the DNA TGTGCCAGTAGTAGGGGTTTCTCCTATAATTCACCCCTCCACTTT. It codes for CASSRGFSYNSPLHF.

J is TRBJ1-2 and V is TRBV9, with 8 positions matching TRBD1. After removal of 0 bases from V and 6 bases from J, the junction contained 7 bases not matched to a gene. This CDR3 comprises 15 residues. Germline V CDR1 and CDR2: SGDLS, YYNGEE. For the CDR3, the DNA is TGTGCCAGCAGCGTAGGACAGGGGACTTATGATGGCTACACCTTC. Translating gives CASSVGQGTYDGYTF.

The rearrangement links TRBV10-3 to TRBJ2-1; possibly TRBD2 for D (5 bases). Germline assignment: CDR1 ENHRY and CDR2 SYGVKD. The ends were cut back, 3 bases at V and 6 bases at J, with 15 bases in the middle. The CDR3 is 15 amino acids. CDR3 in DNA: TGTGCCATCAGTGACCGGGGTGAAGGCGCCAATGAGCAGTTCTTC. Translation: CAISDRGEGANEQFF.